This T cell receptor beta chain was obtained from a study of CD8 T cells in Susac syndrome. The wider study: Sequenced Susac syndrome patients included 5 or 6 with clinically active disease and 8 or 9 in remission. The Susac syndrome patients were therapy-naive, on corticosteroids, or on intravenous immunoglobulin alone at blood draw.

Peripheral blood CD8+ and CD4+ T cells were profiled by TCR beta sequencing. CDR1 and CDR2 from the germline V gene are MNHEY and SMNVEV (reference sequence). V gave up 0 bases and J gave up 5 bases, with 13 bases separating them. This CDR3 spans 16 amino acids. The RNA input was roughly 0.45 to 1 ug, and it was reverse transcribed with random hexamers. The CDR3 of TCR beta was amplified by immunoSEQ multiplex PCR across 54 Vbeta and 13 Jbeta. In TCRdb, the immunoSEQ multiplex PCR reads were re-called with MiXCR into one record per CDR3 protein. The sample carries approximately 210,000 distinct CDR3 sequences, about 95% recorded once.

This receptor was identified in a human donor with Susac syndrome. This chain uses TRBV27 with TRBJ1-4, with D perhaps matching TRBD1 (6 bases). Sequenced input: CD4+ T cells from PBMCs. CDR3 DNA: TGTGCCAGCAGTTTATCATTCGGGCAGGGGAATGAAAAACTGTTTTTT. Translating it yields CASSLSFGQGNEKLFF.